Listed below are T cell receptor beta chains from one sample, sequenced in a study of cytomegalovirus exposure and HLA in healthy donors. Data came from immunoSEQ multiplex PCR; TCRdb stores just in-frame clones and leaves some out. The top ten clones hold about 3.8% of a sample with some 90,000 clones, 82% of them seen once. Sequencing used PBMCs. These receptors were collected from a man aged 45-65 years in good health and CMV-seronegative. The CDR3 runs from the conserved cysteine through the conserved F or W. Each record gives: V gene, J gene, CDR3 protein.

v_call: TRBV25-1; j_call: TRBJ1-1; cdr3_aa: CASSLQLGGTEAFF
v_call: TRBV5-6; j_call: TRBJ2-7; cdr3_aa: CASSLGLAGELEQYF
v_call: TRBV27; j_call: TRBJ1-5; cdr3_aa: CASSLGGIGNQPQHF
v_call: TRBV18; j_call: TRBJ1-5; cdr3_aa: CASSRLTGGNQPQHF
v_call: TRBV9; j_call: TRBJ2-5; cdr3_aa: CASSAKGASGPLGTQYF
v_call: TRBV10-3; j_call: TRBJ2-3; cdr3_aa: CAILAGGLRDTQYF
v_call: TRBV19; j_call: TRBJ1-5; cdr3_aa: CASSIRDRVIEGNQPQHF
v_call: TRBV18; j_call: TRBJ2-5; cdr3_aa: CASSPSDRGEETQYF
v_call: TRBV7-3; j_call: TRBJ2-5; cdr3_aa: CASSLGRRETQYF
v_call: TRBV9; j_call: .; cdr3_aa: CASSVGDRGGEQYF
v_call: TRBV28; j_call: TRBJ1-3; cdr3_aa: CASIDPGVGGYTIYF
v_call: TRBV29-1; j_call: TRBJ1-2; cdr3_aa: CSVPDRVGYGYTF
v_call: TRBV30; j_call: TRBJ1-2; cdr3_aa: CAWSVGGGGYTF
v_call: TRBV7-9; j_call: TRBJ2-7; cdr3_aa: CASSLEGGQSEQYF
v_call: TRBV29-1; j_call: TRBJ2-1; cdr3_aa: CSVERRKAAGYEQFF
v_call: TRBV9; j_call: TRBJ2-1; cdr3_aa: CASNGDEGEQFF
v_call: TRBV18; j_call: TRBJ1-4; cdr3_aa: CASSLGDSNEKLFF
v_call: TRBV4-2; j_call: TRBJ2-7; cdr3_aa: CASSPPLTSSGRTLGEQYF
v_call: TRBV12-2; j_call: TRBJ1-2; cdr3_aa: CASRLAGAGKPYGYTF
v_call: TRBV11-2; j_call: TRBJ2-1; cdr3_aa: CASSSRGRPMGNEQFF
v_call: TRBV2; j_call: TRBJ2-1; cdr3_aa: CASAKEGANEQFF
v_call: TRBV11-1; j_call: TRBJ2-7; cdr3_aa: CASSHAGDAYEQYF
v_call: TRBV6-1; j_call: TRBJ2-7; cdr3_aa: CASSENGSPGYEQYF
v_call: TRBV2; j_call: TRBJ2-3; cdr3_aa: CASSEAGQGTDTQYF
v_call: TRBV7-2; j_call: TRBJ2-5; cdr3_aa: CASSFQWGQGETQYF
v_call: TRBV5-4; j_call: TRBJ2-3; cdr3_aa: CASSLQASGRGDTQYF
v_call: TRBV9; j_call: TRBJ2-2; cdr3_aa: CASSDRGSPSVNTGELFF
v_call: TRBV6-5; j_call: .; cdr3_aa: CASSPGTGRYEQYF
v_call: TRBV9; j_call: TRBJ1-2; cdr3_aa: CASSADPGQGRRGYTF
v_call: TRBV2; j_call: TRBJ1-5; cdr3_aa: CASSQQGSRNQPQHF
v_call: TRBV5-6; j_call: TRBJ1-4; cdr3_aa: CASSFRSSREKLFF
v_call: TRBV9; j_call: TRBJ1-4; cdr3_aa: CASSARTGAGAVEKLFF
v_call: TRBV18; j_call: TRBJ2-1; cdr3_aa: CASSPVGGAREQFF
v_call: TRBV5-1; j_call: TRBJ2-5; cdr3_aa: CASRPGLSEKTQYF
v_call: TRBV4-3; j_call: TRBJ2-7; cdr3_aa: CASSQDYRGRSYEQYF
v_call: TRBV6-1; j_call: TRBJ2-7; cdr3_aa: CASLPLREGYEQYF
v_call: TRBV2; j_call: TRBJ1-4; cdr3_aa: CASSVGRGNEKLFF
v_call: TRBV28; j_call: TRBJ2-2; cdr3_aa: CASSFRELFF
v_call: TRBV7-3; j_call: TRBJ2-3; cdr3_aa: CASSSLPGLADPSTDTQYF
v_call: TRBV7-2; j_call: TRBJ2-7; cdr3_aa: CASSQGTGVLSYEQYF
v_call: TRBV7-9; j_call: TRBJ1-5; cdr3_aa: CASSPAAGPQPQHF
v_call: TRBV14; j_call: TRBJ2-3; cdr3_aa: CASSLRQGAGTDTQYF
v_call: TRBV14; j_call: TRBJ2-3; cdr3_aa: CASSPGQYLLTDTQYF
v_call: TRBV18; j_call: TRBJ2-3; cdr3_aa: CASSREAVFSTDTQYF
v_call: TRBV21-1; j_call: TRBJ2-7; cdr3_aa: CASSKVKLTAFEPSSYEQYF
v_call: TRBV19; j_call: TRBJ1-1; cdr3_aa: CASGEQGSNEAFF
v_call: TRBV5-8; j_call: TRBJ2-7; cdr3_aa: CASTRMVSYEQYF
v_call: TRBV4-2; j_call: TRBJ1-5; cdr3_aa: CASSQDDRSNQPQHF
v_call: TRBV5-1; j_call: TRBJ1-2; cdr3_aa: CASSEPFRDRADGYTF
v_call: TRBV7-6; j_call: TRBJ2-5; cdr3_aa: CASSARGQGFYETQYF
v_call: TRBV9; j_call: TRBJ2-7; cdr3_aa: CASSETGSSYEQYF
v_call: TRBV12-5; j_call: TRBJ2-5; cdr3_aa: CASAANSVKRETEETQYF
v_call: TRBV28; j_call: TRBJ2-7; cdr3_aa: CASSLSQGLQYF